This TCR beta chain originates from a study of blood T cell repertoires in COVID-19. Study-level background: Researchers got acute and convalescent COVID-19 samples from the United States, Italy and Spain.

J lost 6 bases, V lost 9 bases, and 12 bases had no gene match. The CDR3 totals 15 residues. Germline lookup yields CDR1 LNHDA and CDR2 SQIVND (reference sequence). The repertoire was sequenced with immunoSEQ multiplex PCR; TCRdb's copy has only in-frame clones and lacks some. The table has roughly 96,000 clones, 75% to 85% seen once. This receptor was taken from a man in his sixties with acute or convalescent COVID-19. The sample comprised peripheral blood. The chain carries TRBV19 and TRBJ1-1; 11 bases are a match to TRBD1. The chain's CDR3 is CASRRDRGEGAEAFF. For the CDR3, the DNA is TGTGCCAGCCGCCGGGACAGGGGGGAGGGGGCTGAAGCTTTCTTT. Full variable domain (outside the CDR3, taken from reference TRBV19 and TRBJ1-1): DGGITQSPKYLFRKEGQNVTLSCEQNLNHDAMYWYRQDPGQGLRLIYYSQIVNDFQKGDIAEGYSVSREKKESFPLTVTSAQKNPTAFYLCASRRDRGEGAEAFFGQGTRLTVV.